This TCR beta chain appears in the sequencing data of a study of cytomegalovirus exposure and HLA in healthy donors. Study-wide results and caveats: The study recorded 164 TCR beta chains that were cytomegalovirus-associated. High specificity and sensitivity for cytomegalovirus status were reported for the classifier.

Concerning this clone: Its antigen is unidentified.

The CDR3 is 14 amino acids. The V and J ends lost 1 base and 6 bases respectively, with 13 bases between them. Germline CDR1 and CDR2: MGHRA and YSYEKL. The study ran its PCR with 60 Vbeta and 13 Jbeta primers. TCRdb's copy holds only in-frame clones and misses some; the assay was immunoSEQ multiplex PCR. This table holds about 200,000 clones, approximately 70% found once. The chain combines TRBV4-1 with TRBJ2-7; tentative D call: TRBD2 (6 bases). The sequence derives from a man between 35 and 55 years old in good health and CMV-seropositive. Sample: PBMCs. The CDR3 loop reads CASSQALGGIEQYF. Written as DNA, the CDR3 is TGCGCCAGCAGCCAAGCCCTGGGGGGAATCGAGCAGTACTTC.